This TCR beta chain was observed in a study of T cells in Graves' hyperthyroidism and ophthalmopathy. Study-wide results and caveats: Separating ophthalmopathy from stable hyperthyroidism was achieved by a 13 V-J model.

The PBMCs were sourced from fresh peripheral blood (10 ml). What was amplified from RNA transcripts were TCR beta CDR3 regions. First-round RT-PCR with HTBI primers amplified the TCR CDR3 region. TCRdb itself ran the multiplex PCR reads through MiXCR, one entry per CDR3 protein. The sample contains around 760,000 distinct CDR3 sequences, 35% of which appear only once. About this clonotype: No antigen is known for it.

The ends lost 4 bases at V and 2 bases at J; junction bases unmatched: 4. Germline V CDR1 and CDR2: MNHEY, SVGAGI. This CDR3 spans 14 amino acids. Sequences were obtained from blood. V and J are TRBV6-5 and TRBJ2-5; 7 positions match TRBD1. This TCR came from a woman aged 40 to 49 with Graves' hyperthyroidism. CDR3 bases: TGTGCCAGCAGTTGGGACAGACTACAAGAGACCCAGTACTTC. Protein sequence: CASSWDRLQETQYF.